The TCR beta chain described here comes from a study of T cell responses to AZD1222 COVID-19 vaccine. Sequencing used immunoSEQ multiplex PCR; TCRdb keeps in-frame clones, though not all of them. In the table there are 120,000 or so clones, 75% to 90% of which are singletons. CDR1 and CDR2 (germline): SGHRS, YFSETQ. This CDR3 spans 17 amino acids. V gave up 0 bases and J gave up 1 base; unmatched junction bases: 9. The chain carries TRBV5-1 and TRBJ1-2; 7 nucleotides line up with TRBD1. The source of this sequence is an adult in good health. The material sequenced was peripheral blood, taken on day 0 of MenACWY control vaccination. The CDR3 DNA reads TGCGCCAGCAGCTTGGGGGACAGCCGAACGATTAACTATGGCTACACCTTC. Its translation is CASSLGDSRTINYGYTF. Drawing the rest from reference TRBV5-1 and TRBJ1-2, the complete variable domain is KAGVTQTPRYLIKTRGQQVTLSCSPISGHRSVSWYQQTPGQGLQFLFEYFSETQRNKGNFPGRFSGRQFSNSRSEMNVSTLELGDSALYLCASSLGDSRTINYGYTFGSGTRLTVV.